The 9 T cell receptor beta chains in this list originate from one sample, sequenced in a study of T cell responses to AZD1222 COVID-19 vaccine. The data were produced by immunoSEQ multiplex PCR, yet TCRdb's version contains in-frame clones alone and is incomplete. The sample has nearly 110,000 clones; under 95% are singletons. The specimen was peripheral blood, collected 28 days after the second AZD1222 dose. The source of these receptors is an adult who received the AZD1222 COVID-19 vaccine.

This sequence joins TRBV21-1 and TRBJ1-6; the tabulated D call, TRBD1, remains unverified against the DNA. TRBV21-1 is given as a pseudogene. The CDR3 is made up of 16 amino acids. The CDR3 region has the DNA TGTGCCAGCAGCCCAGGACAGGGCTCCTATAATTCACCCCTCCACTTT. Amino acids: CASSPGQGSYNSPLHF.

The chain is built from TRBV9 and TRBJ2-1; 10 nucleotides align to TRBD2. Trimming cost V 4 bases and J 3 bases; bases outside gene matches: 4. This CDR3 region has 15 residues. Germline V gene data show CDR1 as SGDLS and CDR2 as YYNGEE. The CDR3 here is CASSLGLAVYNEQFF. As DNA, the CDR3 is TGTGCCAGCAGCCTTGGACTAGCGGTCTACAATGAGCAGTTCTTC. Based on the CDR3 plus reference TRBV9 and TRBJ2-1, the full variable domain is DSGVTQTPKHLITATGQRVTLRCSPRSGDLSVYWYQQSLDQGLQFLIQYYNGEERAKGNILERFSAQQFPDLHSELNLSSLELGDSALYFCASSLGLAVYNEQFFGPGTRLTVL.

V gene TRBV12-3 or TRBV12-4 combines with J gene TRBJ2-6; D is uncertain. V lost 2 bases, J lost 4 bases, and 3 bases lay in between. The length of the CDR3 is 13 residues. The chain's CDR3 is CASSLKGANVLTF. CDR3 DNA: TGTGCCAGCAGTTTAAAGGGGGCCAACGTCCTGACTTTC.

The rearrangement joins TRBV6-5 to TRBJ2-7; D ambiguous. V was clipped by 2 bases and J by 3 bases, with 8 bases between them. The CDR3 runs 13 residues. Germline values: CDR1 MNHEY, CDR2 SVGAGI. The CDR3 nucleotides are TGTGCCAGCAGTTACGGACGGGTCTACGAGCAGTACTTC. Its translation: CASSYGRVYEQYF.

This chain joins TRBV19 and TRBJ1-2; tentatively, D is TRBD1 (5 bases). Germline V gene lookup returns CDR1 LNHDA and CDR2 SQIVND (reference sequence). V lost 3 bases and J 4 bases, leaving 21 bases between the germline ends. The CDR3 loop spans 17 amino acids. CDR3 protein: CASSITAGTGGVYGYTF. CDR3 DNA: TGTGCCAGTAGTATTACGGCGGGAACTGGGGGGGTCTATGGCTACACCTTC. Supplemented by reference TRBV19 and TRBJ1-2, the full variable domain reads DGGITQSPKYLFRKEGQNVTLSCEQNLNHDAMYWYRQDPGQGLRLIYYSQIVNDFQKGDIAEGYSVSREKKESFPLTVTSAQKNPTAFYLCASSITAGTGGVYGYTFGSGTRLTVV.

The V and J genes are TRBV19 and TRBJ1-6, with D tentatively TRBD1 (5 bases). The CDR3 spans 16 residues. V shed 3 bases and J shed 0 bases, with 9 bases lying between them. The germline V gene encodes CDR1 LNHDA and CDR2 SQIVND (reference sequence). The CDR3 loop reads CASSIKGSSYNSPLHF. CDR3 DNA: TGTGCCAGTAGTATTAAGGGGAGCTCCTATAATTCACCCCTCCACTTT.

The chain links TRBV14 to TRBJ1-3; TRBD1 might be the D (5 bases). Germline V CDR1 and CDR2: SGHDN, FVKESK. This CDR3 spans 17 amino acids. Trimming took off 4 bases at V and 1 base at J, with 17 bases between the two ends. The CDR3 protein is CASSRTDKFTSGNTIYF. CDR3 nucleotides: TGTGCCAGCAGCCGGACGGACAAATTTACTTCTGGAAACACCATATATTTT.

The chain couples TRBV7-2 to TRBJ2-2, with D unclear. The CDR3 extends over 15 amino acids. The V and J ends lost 0 bases and 4 bases respectively, with 9 bases between them. From germline, CDR1 is SGHTA and CDR2 FQGNSA. CDR3 loop: CASSLALSGTGELFF. The CDR3 DNA sequence: TGTGCCAGCAGCTTAGCGCTTTCAGGCACCGGGGAGCTGTTTTTT. Filled out from reference TRBV7-2 and TRBJ2-2, the complete variable domain reads GAGVSQSPSNKVTEKGKDVELRCDPISGHTALYWYRQSLGQGLEFLIYFQGNSAPDKSGLPSDRFSAERTGGSVSTLTIQRTQQEDSAVYLCASSLALSGTGELFFGEGSRLTVL.

J is TRBJ1-2 and V is TRBV27; D call uncertain. The CDR3 spans 13 residues. Trimming shortened V by 5 bases and J by 4 bases, and 11 bases separated the two germline ends. CDR1 and CDR2 (germline): MNHEY, SMNVEV (reference sequence). This CDR3 is CASSGGEPYGYTF. The CDR3 nucleotides are TGTGCCAGCAGTGGCGGGGAACCCTATGGCTACACCTTC.